The table lists the clone carrying this T cell receptor beta chain with a few counts. What it binds is unknown. The data originate from a study of OX40 agonist ivuxolimab in advanced cancers. Study-wide points: At doses 0.1 to 3.0 mg/kg, CD4+ and CD8+ clones expanded.

The table came from immunoSEQ multiplex PCR; TCRdb's copy has only in-frame clones and leaves some out. The sample holds nearly 45,000 clones, less than 85% seen once. The V end was cut by 4 bases, the J end by 4 bases, with 13 bases between. Germline assignment: CDR1 MDHEN and CDR2 SYDVKM. The length of the CDR3 is 14 residues. Sequenced material: CD4+ or CD8+ T cells sorted from blood, taken in a trial of the OX40 agonist ivuxolimab. V is TRBV28 and J is TRBJ2-5; D unresolved. The clonotype originates from an adult with an advanced solid tumor such as melanoma, head and neck, liver or kidney cancer. The CDR3 region is CASSSPTWRETQYF. The DNA of the CDR3 is TGTGCCAGCAGTTCCCCGACTTGGCGAGAGACCCAGTACTTC.